Presented here are 20 T cell receptor beta chains from one specimen sequenced in a study of T cell repertoires in cytomegalovirus infection. TCRdb used MiXCR to reprocess the reads, holding one entry per CDR3 protein. This repertoire shows approximately 730,000 distinct CDR3 sequences, 33% found once; its top ten account for 15% to 20%. What these receptors recognize is not known. The material sequenced was cultured PBMCs, taken from culture after CMV antigen stimulation. These receptors all come from a human donor in good health (CMV status not recorded). Some clones in this sample may be carry-over from other donors' samples.

The chain uses TRBV6-2 or TRBV6-3 and TRBJ1-5; D might be TRBD1 (5 bases). V was cut by 6 bases and J by 4 bases, with 16 bases left in between. Germline V lookup: CDR1 MNHEY, CDR2 SVGEGT. The CDR3 totals 15 residues. Here the CDR3 reads CASRAPGTQNQPQHF. Written as DNA, the CDR3 is TGTGCCAGCAGAGCCCCCGGGACCCAGAATCAGCCCCAGCATTTT.

The V gene is TRBV18, the J gene TRBJ2-7; D tentatively fits TRBD1 or TRBD2 (5 bases each). The CDR3 runs 15 residues. The ends were cut back, 3 bases at V and 2 bases at J, with 14 bases in the middle. Germline V CDR1 and CDR2: KGHSH, LQKENI. The CDR3 nucleotides read TGTGCCAGCTCACCTCTGACAGTGGGGGCCTACGAGCAGTACTTC. It specifies CASSPLTVGAYEQYF.

This clonotype was recorded a few times. The chain recombines TRBV12-3 or TRBV12-4 with TRBJ2-1, with TRBD2 identical over 8 bases. CDR3 length equals 15 residues. V shed 6 bases and J 4 bases; nucleotides not matched to a gene: 8. The CDR3 sequence: CASSTNGGGYNEQFF. CDR3 DNA sequence: TGTGCCAGCAGCACCAACGGGGGGGGGTACAATGAGCAGTTCTTC.

This clonotype was recorded a few times. The chain is built from TRBV29-1 and TRBJ1-1; TRBD1 is a possible D gene (5 bases). Germline V gene sequence: CDR1 SQVTM, CDR2 ANQGSEA. Trimming left V 6 bases short and J 0 bases short, with 20 bases between. This CDR3 is built from 16 residues. CDR3 bases: TGCAGCGTCGCGGACATTGAGCTTGCCATGAACACTGAAGCTTTCTTT. Its translation: CSVADIELAMNTEAFF.

In this sample, this clonotype turned up a few times. V gene TRBV6-6 combines with J gene TRBJ1-4; the match to TRBD1 covers 7 bases. Trimming removed 0 bases from V and 9 bases from J; junction bases left unmatched: 10. The CDR3 length is 16 residues. Germline V gene data show CDR1 as MNHNY and CDR2 as SVGAGI (reference sequence). Here the CDR3 reads CASSYSLSRQGKKLFF. Here the CDR3 DNA reads TGTGCCAGCAGTTACTCTTTAAGTAGACAGGGTAAAAAACTGTTTTTT.

The chain is built from TRBV6-1 and TRBJ2-1, with TRBD1 matching 7 bases. Looked up from germline, CDR1 is MNHNS and CDR2 is SASEGT. The CDR3 extends over 15 amino acids. Trimming at V came to 5 bases and at J to 3 bases, leaving 7 bases not matched to a gene. CDR3 amino acids: CASSTGVRGYNEQFF. As DNA, the CDR3 is TGTGCCAGCAGTACAGGGGTTCGGGGCTACAATGAGCAGTTCTTC.

V gene TRBV5-4 combines with J gene TRBJ2-3; D may be TRBD1 or TRBD2 (5 bases each). Germline-derived CDR1 and CDR2 are SGHNT and YYREEE (reference sequence). Trimming shortened V by 2 bases and J by 6 bases, and 13 bases separated the two germline ends. The CDR3 runs to 14 residues. CDR3 protein: CASSLVGPSDTQYF. CDR3 DNA: TGTGCCAGCAGCTTAGTGGGACCATCGGATACGCAGTATTTT.

This clonotype was seen at least ten times. The chain is built from TRBV7-2 and TRBJ2-3, with D hard to call. V was trimmed by 5 bases and J by 2 bases, leaving 11 bases between them. The germline V gene has CDR1 SGHTA and CDR2 FQGNSA. This CDR3 has 14 residues. The CDR3 DNA reads TGTGCCAGCAGCCCTCAAGGTGTCACAGATACGCAGTATTTT. It translates to CASSPQGVTDTQYF. The variable domain in full, completed from reference TRBV7-2 and TRBJ2-3, reads GAGVSQSPSNKVTEKGKDVELRCDPISGHTALYWYRQSLGQGLEFLIYFQGNSAPDKSGLPSDRFSAERTGGSVSTLTIQRTQQEDSAVYLCASSPQGVTDTQYFGPGTRLTVL.

This chain's CDR3 is CASSLMGVSTNTGELFF. DNA of the CDR3: TGTGCCAGCAGCTTAATGGGTGTGTCGACGAACACCGGGGAGCTGTTTTTT. This chain uses TRBV7-2 with TRBJ2-2; no reliable D call. With 2 bases removed from V and 0 bases from J, the gap between germline ends came to 13 bases. Germline V gene lookup returns CDR1 SGHTA and CDR2 FQGNSA. The CDR3 loop spans 17 amino acids.

The chain joins TRBV20-1 to TRBJ2-3; D ambiguous. This CDR3 has 13 amino acids. CDR1 is DFQATT, CDR2 SNEGSKA, per germline (reference sequence). Trimming pared 6 bases from V and 1 base from J, leaving 11 bases between. The CDR3 nucleotides read TGCAGTGCCTCCCCTGGGGGCACAGATACGCAGTATTTT. The encoded protein is CSASPGGTDTQYF.

The V call is TRBV29-1, the J call TRBJ1-5; 7 nucleotides match TRBD1. The germline V gene encodes CDR1 SQVTM and CDR2 ANQGSEA. The CDR3 has 12 amino acids. V dropped 7 bases and J dropped 6; count of bases not matched to a gene: 6. Here the CDR3 DNA reads TGCAGCGGGGGGACAGAAGCTCAGCCCCAGCATTTT. Translated: CSGGTEAQPQHF.

This clonotype was seen only a few times. The V and J genes are TRBV19 and TRBJ2-3; 7 bases fit TRBD2. There are 13 residues in the CDR3. Germline V gives CDR1 LNHDA, CDR2 SQIVND (reference sequence). Trimming removed 5 bases from V and 3 bases from J; junction bases left unmatched: 2. CDR3 sequence (DNA): TGTGCCAGTAGTTACGGGAGGACAGATACGCAGTATTTT. Protein: CASSYGRTDTQYF.

This clonotype was seen a few times. The V gene is TRBV12-3 or TRBV12-4, the J gene TRBJ2-1; TRBD1 is a possible D gene (6 bases). V was clipped by 6 bases and J by 14 bases, with 20 bases between them. The CDR3 is 13 residues long. CDR3 sequence reads: CASSPGAGASKFF. As DNA, the CDR3 is TGTGCCAGCAGCCCAGGGGCTGGGGCGTCCAAGTTCTTC.

Turning to this clonotype: Compared with germline, one end of the junction differs, possibly owing to a read error. The chain employs TRBV5-3 and TRBJ1-6; D gene unclear. TRBV5-3 is an ORF for which the function is uncertain. This CDR3 spans 16 amino acids. The CDR3 loop reads CASSTEKSSFNSPLHF. The CDR3 DNA is TGTGCCAGCAGCACGGAGAAGAGCTCCTTTAATTCACCCCTCCACTTT.

The chain has TRBV2 and TRBJ1-2; TRBD1 matches at 9 bases. Germline CDR1 is SNHLY and CDR2 is FYNNEI. Trimming removed 3 bases from V and 7 bases from J; junction bases left unmatched: 6. There are 14 residues in the CDR3. CDR3 protein: CASSDEGTGLGYTF. CDR3 DNA: TGTGCCAGCAGTGATGAGGGGACAGGGCTTGGCTACACCTTC.

This chain connects TRBV2 to TRBJ1-6; no reliable D call. This CDR3 has 14 amino acids. Germline lookup yields CDR1 SNHLY and CDR2 FYNNEI. Trimming shortened V by 5 bases and J by 8 bases, and 13 bases separated the two germline ends. This CDR3 is CASSSFAGDSPLHF. CDR3 sequence (DNA): TGTGCCAGCAGTTCTTTCGCCGGGGATTCACCCCTCCACTTT. The whole variable domain, remainder taken from reference TRBV2 and TRBJ1-6, is EPEVTQTPSHQVTQMGQEVILRCVPISNHLYFYWYRQILGQKVEFLVSFYNNEISEKSEIFDDQFSVERPDGSNFTLKIRSTKLEDSAMYFCASSSFAGDSPLHFGNGTRLTVT.

The CDR3 loop reads CASSMAQGFSYEQYF. The CDR3 DNA reads as TGTGCCAGTAGTATGGCCCAGGGATTTTCCTACGAGCAGTACTTC. The rearrangement links TRBV19 to TRBJ2-7, with D possibly matching TRBD1 (5 bases). Germline V gene data show CDR1 as LNHDA and CDR2 as SQIVND (reference sequence). The CDR3 loop spans 15 amino acids. V was trimmed by 3 bases and J by 1 base, leaving 13 bases between them.

The V gene is TRBV5-4, the J gene TRBJ2-1; no reliable D call. Trimming removed 0 bases at V and 3 bases at J, with 10 bases between. The CDR3 is made up of 15 amino acids. Germline CDR1 reads SGHNT; CDR2 reads YYREEE (reference sequence). The chain's CDR3 is CASSLGQLYYNEQFF. The CDR3, as DNA: TGTGCCAGCAGCTTGGGACAACTTTACTACAATGAGCAGTTCTTC.

DNA for the CDR3: TGTGCCAGTAGTAGGGCGACAGGGGACTACAATCAGCCCCAGCATTTT. Translation: CASSRATGDYNQPQHF. V gene TRBV19 combines with J gene TRBJ1-5; 8 nucleotides match TRBD1. CDR3 length equals 16 residues. Germline values: CDR1 LNHDA, CDR2 SQIVND (reference sequence). V lost 4 bases to trimming and J lost 3 bases; unmatched junction nucleotides: 8.

The chain recombines TRBV7-9 with TRBJ1-1; D unclear. The CDR3 is 15 amino acids. Germline assignment: CDR1 SEHNR and CDR2 FQNEAQ (reference sequence). V was pared by 5 bases and J by 1 base, with 14 bases between. The CDR3 DNA is TGTGCCAGCAGCAAAGCCCTTCAGGAGAACACTGAAGCTTTCTTT. Its protein is CASSKALQENTEAFF.